This paragraph reports one T cell receptor (beta chain). The sample is drawn from a study of blood T cell repertoires in COVID-19. Clones were read by immunoSEQ multiplex PCR, and TCRdb kept only the in-frame ones, dropping some. Among more than 85,000 clones listed, roughly 84% were seen once. Germline values: CDR1 MNHEY, CDR2 SVGEGT. Trimming removed 4 bases from V and 4 bases from J; junction bases left unmatched: 4. This CDR3 contains 15 residues. The TCR sequence derives from a woman aged 55 to 70 with acute or convalescent COVID-19. Sequenced sample: peripheral blood. The chain uses TRBV6-2 or TRBV6-3 and TRBJ2-1, with TRBD2 identical over 10 bases. The CDR3 is CASSSASGGYNEQFF. CDR3 bases: TGTGCCAGCAGTTCGGCTAGCGGGGGTTACAATGAGCAGTTCTTC.